Below, one TCR beta chain is given with its context. After removal of 4 bases from V and 2 bases from J, the junction contained 4 bases not matched to a gene. The CDR3 runs to 15 residues. Looked up from germline, CDR1 is SGHDT and CDR2 is YYEEEE. This sample was taken from a study of shared clonotypes between healthy human individuals. Assay: immunoSEQ multiplex PCR; the TCRdb copy retains only in-frame clones and omits some. The sample has some 1.4 million clones; roughly 96% are singletons. The clonotype comes from a young man in good health. The sequenced material came from naive CD4+ T cells sorted from blood. Subset reported: CD45RA+ positively selected. The chain combines TRBV5-6 with TRBJ2-3; 10 nucleotides align to TRBD2. CDR3 sequence reads: CASSRAGGSTDTQYF. For the CDR3, the DNA is TGTGCCAGCAGCCGAGCGGGAGGGTCCACAGATACGCAGTATTTT.